This paragraph covers one TCR beta chain sequence. Its antigen is not known. With a J-beta primer mix and a sample-barcoded 5' primer, a second PCR ran about 7 to 12 cycles. Unique molecular identifiers of 12 random nucleotides labeled each cDNA. TCRdb analysed the 5' RACE reads with MiXCR anew, one entry per CDR3 protein. This sample yields fewer than 1,200,000 distinct CDR3 sequences, of which 20% to 25% are seen a single time; about 0.69% belongs to the top ten. The data stem from a study of blood T cells in healthy people across ages. Study-wide findings and caveats: The donors' CMV status was not determined, possibly confounding changes in expanded clonotypes. Per million T cells, the diversity of TCR beta decreased roughly linearly as age advanced.

Another study also made use of these data, one on T cells of mothers and their children.

The receptor's source is a girl aged 2-10 years in good health. The sample was blood.

CDR3 loop: CSARQASSYEQYF. For the CDR3, the DNA is TGCAGTGCTAGACAGGCCAGCTCCTACGAGCAGTACTTC. J is TRBJ2-7 and V is TRBV20-1; D unresolved. This CDR3 has 13 amino acids. Per the germline V gene, CDR1 is DFQATT and CDR2 is SNEGSKA (reference sequence). V was shortened by 2 bases and J by 0 bases, with 8 bases between the two germline ends.